One and the same sample provided the 12 T cell receptor beta chains below, sequenced in a study of cytomegalovirus exposure and HLA in healthy donors. Primers included in the PCR were 60 Vbeta and 13 Jbeta primers. TCRdb keeps only in-frame clones here, not all; method: immunoSEQ multiplex PCR. The table records approximately 150,000 clones, 80% to 85% of them present only once. Material: PBMCs. The receptors stem from a man younger than 40 in good health and CMV-seronegative.

The chain is built from TRBV27 and TRBJ1-2, with 9 bases that match TRBD1. The length of the CDR3 is 14 residues. Trimming took 4 bases from V and 4 from J; bases not matched to a gene: 4. Germline values: CDR1 MNHEY, CDR2 SMNVEV (reference sequence). The CDR3 DNA sequence: TGTGCCAGCAGTTCTACAGGGGGCGGCTATGGCTACACCTTC. Translating gives CASSSTGGGYGYTF.

This sequence joins TRBV19 and TRBJ1-3, with 7 bases lining up with TRBD1. The CDR3 has 14 residues. CDR1 and CDR2 from the germline V gene are LNHDA and SQIVND (reference sequence). The V gene end was trimmed by 5 bases and the J gene end by 2 bases; junction bases not matched to a gene: 3. The CDR3 reads CASSPTGTGNTIYF. In DNA form, the CDR3 reads TGTGCCAGTAGTCCGACAGGGACTGGAAACACCATATATTTT. The full variable domain, its missing parts supplied by reference TRBV19 and TRBJ1-3, is DGGITQSPKYLFRKEGQNVTLSCEQNLNHDAMYWYRQDPGQGLRLIYYSQIVNDFQKGDIAEGYSVSREKKESFPLTVTSAQKNPTAFYLCASSPTGTGNTIYFGEGSWLTVV.

The genes are TRBV5-6 and TRBJ2-5; TRBD2 matches 10 bases. This CDR3 has 17 amino acids. The germline V gene encodes CDR1 SGHDT and CDR2 YYEEEE. The J segment lost 5 bases and the V segment lost 0 bases, leaving 10 bases of the junction unmatched. CDR3 sequence reads: CASSLVVAGGLLETQYF. CDR3 DNA sequence: TGTGCCAGCAGCTTGGTGGTAGCGGGAGGCCTATTGGAGACCCAGTACTTC.

J is TRBJ1-2 and V is TRBV9; 12 bases are a match to TRBD1. V lost 0 bases, J lost 10 bases, and 7 bases stayed unmatched. CDR1 and CDR2 (germline): SGDLS, YYNGEE. The CDR3 is 15 amino acids. CDR3 bases: TGTGCCAGCAGCGTAGCTGGGGGGGGACAGGGGGCCTACACCTTC. Protein sequence: CASSVAGGGQGAYTF.

V and J are TRBV2 and TRBJ1-1; 9 nucleotides match TRBD1. The junction had 9 bases not matched to a gene; V was cut back by 5 bases and J by 5 bases. The CDR3 sequence is 15 residues long. Germline V gives CDR1 SNHLY, CDR2 FYNNEI. The CDR3 DNA reads as TGTGCCAGCAGTCGAACGACAGGGGGAGGGACTGAAGCTTTCTTT. Amino acids: CASSRTTGGGTEAFF.

The rearrangement joins TRBV4-1 to TRBJ1-2; D not certain. Germline lookup yields CDR1 MGHRA and CDR2 YSYEKL. The CDR3 runs to 12 residues. V lost 0 bases, J lost 8 bases, and 7 bases lay in between. The CDR3 nucleotides are TGCGCCAGCAGCCAAGATCTTCGGGGCTACACCTTC. This codes for CASSQDLRGYTF.

The chain links TRBV6-1 to TRBJ1-6; D possibly corresponds to TRBD1 (5 bases). Trimming took off 6 bases at V and 7 bases at J, with 16 bases between the two ends. Germline lookup yields CDR1 MNHNS and CDR2 SASEGT. The CDR3 sequence is 15 residues long. The CDR3 bases are TGTGCCAGCAGCCCTATGACAGCCAACAATTCACCCCTCCACTTT. Translation: CASSPMTANNSPLHF.

The rearrangement links TRBV4-2 to TRBJ2-3; TRBD2 matches 9 bases. CDR1 and CDR2 (germline): LGHNA, YNFKEQ. V was pared by 5 bases and J by 3 bases, with 6 bases of the junction left unmatched. CDR3 length equals 15 residues. As DNA, the CDR3 is TGTGCCAGCAGCGCGCGGGGGGGGGAAACAGATACGCAGTATTTT. It yields the protein CASSARGGETDTQYF.

This clone appeared a few times. This chain links TRBV2 with TRBJ2-3; TRBD1 aligns across 8 bases. After removal of 6 bases from V and 2 bases from J, the junction contained 4 bases not matched to a gene. Looked up from germline, CDR1 is SNHLY and CDR2 is FYNNEI. CDR3 length equals 14 residues. In DNA form, the CDR3 reads TGTGCCAGCAGAGACAGGGGTGACACAGATACGCAGTATTTT. Protein: CASRDRGDTDTQYF.

The chain couples TRBV5-1 to TRBJ2-3, with D possibly matching TRBD2 (6 bases). In germline, CDR1 is SGHRS, CDR2 YFSETQ. Deletions cut 4 bases from V and 1 base from J, with 13 bases between. This CDR3 is built from 15 residues. The CDR3 nucleotides read TGCGCCAGCAGCCCTTTTGGGACTGGCACAGATACGCAGTATTTT. This codes for CASSPFGTGTDTQYF.

The chain employs TRBV4-2 and TRBJ2-7, with 7 bases aligning to TRBD2. The CDR3 extends over 12 amino acids. Germline V gene data show CDR1 as LGHNA and CDR2 as YNFKEQ. Losses at the gene ends were 8 bases for V and 4 bases for J; bases not matched to a gene: 5. This chain's CDR3 is CASALGGYEQYF. DNA for the CDR3: TGTGCCAGCGCTCTCGGGGGGTACGAGCAGTACTTC.

The gene calls are TRBV27 and TRBJ2-7; D unresolved. Germline CDR1 MNHEY, CDR2 SMNVEV (reference sequence). V lost 0 bases, J lost 0 bases, and 6 bases lay in between. The CDR3 contains 14 residues. The CDR3 DNA follows: TGTGCCAGCAGTTTATCCCCGAGCTCCTACGAGCAGTACTTC. This sequence encodes CASSLSPSSYEQYF.